One and the same sample provided the 21 T cell receptor beta chains below, sequenced in a study of T-cell memory formation after mild COVID-19. TCRdb analysed the 5' RACE reads with MiXCR anew, one entry per CDR3 protein. The sample records just under 550,000 distinct CDR3 sequences, approximately 20% being singletons. Sequenced sample: PBMCs or a T cell subset sorted from them (not recorded which). The receptors here all came from an adult woman who had mild COVID-19 (a few samples of this study predate the infection). Cell type and time point are not known.

The chain is built from TRBV12-3 or TRBV12-4 and TRBJ1-5; TRBD1 agrees at 10 bases. The CDR3 has 18 residues. With V trimmed by 6 bases and J by 6 bases, 17 bases remained unmatched. The CDR3 nucleotides are TGTGCCAGCAGAAGAATGACAGGGGGCCGATTGAATTCTCAGCCCCAGCATTTT. Amino acid sequence: CASRRMTGGRLNSQPQHF.

The CDR3 protein is CASSSALYGYTF. CDR3 DNA: TGTGCCAGCAGTTCAGCCCTCTATGGCTACACCTTC. The chain employs TRBV12-3 or TRBV12-4 and TRBJ1-2; D ambiguous. This CDR3 is built from 12 residues. V shed 4 bases and J shed 4 bases, with 7 bases lying between them.

The rearrangement links TRBV5-1 to TRBJ2-1; weak D call: TRBD2 (6 bases). CDR3 length: 15 amino acids. The germline V gene has CDR1 SGHRS and CDR2 YFSETQ. Trimming removed 2 bases at V and 6 bases at J, with 15 bases between. For the CDR3, the DNA is TGCGCCAGCAGCTTAGGTCCCGGCGGGGTCAATGAGCAGTTCTTC. Translation gives CASSLGPGGVNEQFF.

The chain joins TRBV28 to TRBJ2-1, with TRBD2 as a possible D gene (6 bases). The germline CDR1 and CDR2 sequences are MDHEN and SYDVKM. V lost 3 bases to trimming and J lost 6 bases, with 15 bases between them. The CDR3 length is 15 residues. CDR3 region: CASSFLGGATNEQFF. Written as DNA, the CDR3 is TGTGCCAGCAGTTTTCTGGGCGGGGCTACCAATGAGCAGTTCTTC.

This rearrangement joins TRBV5-1 to TRBJ1-2, with 11 positions matching TRBD1. The CDR3 length is 16 residues. J lost 0 bases, V lost 3 bases, and 4 bases had no gene match. CDR1 is SGHRS and CDR2 is YFSETQ in the germline V gene. CDR3 sequence reads: CASSSPGQGANYGYTF. DNA for the CDR3: TGCGCCAGCAGCTCGCCGGGACAGGGGGCTAACTATGGCTACACCTTC.

There are a few counts of this clonotype. The rearrangement uses TRBV20-1 and TRBJ2-3; perhaps TRBD2 as D (6 bases). CDR3 length: 15 residues. Deletions cut 0 bases from V and 5 bases from J, with 15 bases between. Germline CDR1 and CDR2: DFQATT and SNEGSKA (reference sequence). CDR3 DNA sequence: TGCAGTGCTAGAGATGGTTGGCGGGGAAAAGATACGCAGTATTTT. Protein: CSARDGWRGKDTQYF.

This chain connects TRBV7-8 to TRBJ1-3; 10 bases fit TRBD1. Trimming took 2 bases from V and 1 from J; bases not matched to a gene: 5. Germline loops: CDR1 SGHVS, CDR2 FQNEAQ. The CDR3 totals 17 residues. CDR3: CASSLRPGQGSGNTIYF. The CDR3 nucleotides read TGTGCCAGCAGCTTACGACCGGGACAGGGGTCTGGAAACACCATATATTTT. The full variable domain, with the rest looked up from reference TRBV7-8 and TRBJ1-3, is GAGVSQSPRYKVAKRGQDVALRCDPISGHVSLFWYQQALGQGPEFLTYFQNEAQLDKSGLPSDRFFAERPEGSVSTLKIQRTQQEDSAVYLCASSLRPGQGSGNTIYFGEGSWLTVV.

Comment on this clonotype: Its ends do not fully match the called genes, so a read error is possible. The chain couples TRBV7-6 to TRBJ2-2; the D is unclear. The CDR3 extends over 18 amino acids. The germline CDR1 and CDR2 sequences are SGHVS and FNYEAQ. DNA for the CDR3: TGTTCCAGCAGCCTAGAGCCGAGAACTCACGCGAACACCGGGGAGCTGTTTTTT. This gives the protein CSSSLEPRTHANTGELFF.

Only a few counts were recorded for this clonotype. The rearrangement links TRBV9 to TRBJ2-1, with D tentatively TRBD1 (5 bases). This CDR3 region has 12 residues. The V gene lost 0 bases and the J gene lost 9 bases, with 7 bases spanning the gap. Germline V gives CDR1 SGDLS, CDR2 YYNGEE. The CDR3 protein is CASSVGQGEQFF. In DNA form, the CDR3 reads TGTGCCAGCAGCGTAGGGCAGGGTGAGCAGTTCTTC.

The rearrangement links TRBV5-4 to TRBJ1-6, with TRBD1 identical over 10 bases. CDR1 is SGHNT, CDR2 YYREEE, per germline (reference sequence). The CDR3 is 19 residues long. V was pared by 0 bases and J by 10 bases, with 16 bases of the junction left unmatched. The CDR3 here is CASSLDRRDRGRVSSPLHF. CDR3 bases: TGTGCCAGCAGCTTGGATAGGCGGGACAGGGGACGGGTTAGCTCACCCCTCCACTTT.

This clonotype was observed many times. For the CDR3, the DNA is TGTGCCAGCAGCTCCGGCCAAGGCCTAAGCTCCTACGAGCAGTACTTC. This encodes CASSSGQGLSSYEQYF. This chain links TRBV11-2 with TRBJ2-7, with D unclear. There are 16 residues in the CDR3. V lost 4 bases, J lost 0 bases, and 16 bases lay in between. Germline CDR1 reads SGHAT; CDR2 reads FQNNGV. Drawing the rest from reference TRBV11-2 and TRBJ2-7, the complete variable domain is EAGVAQSPRYKIIEKRQSVAFWCNPISGHATLYWYQQILGQGPKLLIQFQNNGVVDDSQLPKDRFSAERLKGVDSTLKIQPAKLEDSAVYLCASSSGQGLSSYEQYFGPGTRLTVT.

This chain links TRBV7-9 with TRBJ2-7; 7 nucleotides match TRBD2. This CDR3 spans 17 amino acids. V gave up 5 bases and J gave up 2 bases; unmatched junction bases: 15. CDR1 is SEHNR, CDR2 FQNEAQ, per germline (reference sequence). CDR3 sequence reads: CASSPRAASGATYEQYF. The CDR3 nucleotides read TGTGCCAGCAGCCCAAGGGCCGCAAGCGGGGCAACCTACGAGCAGTACTTC.

The V call is TRBV20-1, the J call TRBJ2-7; 7 bases fit TRBD2. With 0 bases clipped from V and 3 bases from J, the junction kept 5 bases outside the gene matches. Per the germline V gene, CDR1 is DFQATT and CDR2 is SNEGSKA (reference sequence). The CDR3 totals 14 residues. This CDR3 reads CSARDRLAVYEQYF. DNA for the CDR3: TGCAGTGCTAGAGATCGTCTAGCGGTCTACGAGCAGTACTTC.

The chain couples TRBV10-3 to TRBJ2-5; tentative D call: TRBD2 (5 bases). The germline V and J ends were trimmed by 4 bases and 0 bases, with 9 bases remaining between them. Germline loops: CDR1 ENHRY, CDR2 SYGVKD. This CDR3 is built from 14 residues. CDR3 nucleotide sequence: TGTGCCATCAGTGGGCAGCGGTACCAAGAGACCCAGTACTTC. Protein: CAISGQRYQETQYF.

The gene calls are TRBV4-1 and TRBJ1-1; D not resolved. This CDR3 comprises 13 residues. Germline lookup yields CDR1 MGHRA and CDR2 YSYEKL. V lost 3 bases and J 2 bases, leaving 7 bases between the germline ends. The CDR3 DNA sequence: TGCGCCAGCAGCCAGCCAACCAACACTGAAGCTTTCTTT. The encoded protein is CASSQPTNTEAFF.

The chain employs TRBV20-1 and TRBJ2-1, with 10 nucleotides matching TRBD2. The trim removed 4 bases at V and 12 bases at J, leaving 15 bases unmatched. The CDR3 runs to 15 residues. Germline V CDR1 and CDR2: DFQATT, SNEGSKA (reference sequence). DNA for the CDR3: TGCAGTGCTACCACCATTTGGGCTAGCGGGAGACCGCAGTTCTTC. As protein: CSATTIWASGRPQFF.

This clonotype was counted between two and nine times. This chain uses TRBV7-3 with TRBJ2-5, with D unresolved. Trimming stripped 2 bases from V and 1 base from J, with 5 bases between. Germline CDR1 is SGHTA and CDR2 is FQGTGA. The CDR3 is 13 residues long. The DNA for the CDR3 is TGTGCCAGCAGCTTATCCGCCCAAGAGACCCAGTACTTC. This gives the protein CASSLSAQETQYF.

A few counts support this clonotype. This chain uses TRBV2 with TRBJ2-3, with 11 bases identical to TRBD2. The CDR3 consists of 14 residues. The V and J ends lost 10 bases and 4 bases, in that order; junction bases with no gene match: 7. Germline V gene data show CDR1 as SNHLY and CDR2 as FYNNEI. The DNA for the CDR3 is TGTGCCATCTATAGCGGGGGGGGCGCAGATACGCAGTATTTT. This sequence encodes CAIYSGGGADTQYF.

This clonotype has a handful of counts. V and J are TRBV25-1 and TRBJ2-7; 9 nucleotides line up with TRBD1. The CDR3 has 15 residues. CDR1 and CDR2 from the germline V gene are MGHDK and SYGVNS. V lost 2 bases and J lost 1; bases outside the gene matches: 3. The CDR3 region has the DNA TGTGCCAGCAGTGAACCGGGACAGGGTTCCTACGAGCAGTACTTC. Its translation is CASSEPGQGSYEQYF.

This clonotype was observed a handful of times. The chain uses TRBV3-1 and TRBJ1-5; TRBD1 might be the D (6 bases). The CDR3 is 16 residues long. CDR1 and CDR2 from the germline V gene are LGHDT and YNNKEL (reference sequence). Trimming cost V 1 base and J 4 bases, with 14 bases left between them. CDR3 protein: CASSQAGVGGNQPQHF. CDR3 sequence (DNA): TGTGCCAGCAGCCAAGCAGGGGTAGGAGGAAATCAGCCCCAGCATTTT.

The gene calls are TRBV7-2 and TRBJ2-1; D not resolved. Trimming cost V 4 bases and J 0 bases, with 16 bases left between them. Germline V CDR1 and CDR2: SGHTA, FQGNSA. CDR3 length: 17 residues. CDR3 coding DNA: TGTGCCAGCAGCTCCCACTCCCTCCGGAGCTCCTACAATGAGCAGTTCTTC. Translation: CASSSHSLRSSYNEQFF.